This T cell receptor (beta chain) was found in a study of CD8+ T cells in alopecia areata. As for the study in general: Dosing spanned 6 to 18 months on tofacitinib, then 6 months off drug.

Germline CDR1 reads SQVTM; CDR2 reads ANQGSEA. After removal of 4 bases from V and 6 bases from J, the junction contained 4 bases not matched to a gene. The CDR3 contains 12 residues. The treatment was: oral pan-JAK inhibitor, 5-10 mg twice daily. Extracted RNA was reverse transcribed into cDNA, the sequencing template. The assay was immunoSEQ multiplex PCR, and TCRdb's table has in-frame clones only and misses some. This table holds about 190,000 clones, roughly 66% found once. The chain couples TRBV29-1 to TRBJ2-7; 9 bases fit TRBD1. Sample: CD4+ T cells sorted from blood, taken at week 24, from a patient treated with tofacitinib. The clonotype comes from a human donor with alopecia areata. The CDR3 DNA follows: TGCAGCGTTGGACAGGGGGGGGCCGAGCAGTACTTC. Translation gives CSVGQGGAEQYF.